The T cell receptor beta chain described here comes from a study of blood T cell repertoires in COVID-19. The wider study: The United States, Italy and Spain supplied acute and convalescent COVID-19 samples.

Seattle cases were enrolled at active infection and followed longitudinally. This CDR3 region has 15 residues. CDR1 and CDR2 from the germline V gene are SEHNR and FQNEAQ (reference sequence). V lost 1 base and J 1 base, leaving 11 bases between the germline ends. Assay: immunoSEQ multiplex PCR; the TCRdb copy retains only in-frame clones and omits some. Among under 45,000 clones listed, around 87% were seen once. Sequences were obtained from peripheral blood. The rearrangement joins TRBV7-9 to TRBJ2-7; maybe TRBD1 (6 bases). This clonotype was sampled from a man aged 35 to 55 with COVID-19, enrolled during active disease. The CDR3 DNA follows: TGTGCCAGCAGCTTAGATGGGGACACTTCCTACGAGCAGTACTTC. Translating gives CASSLDGDTSYEQYF.